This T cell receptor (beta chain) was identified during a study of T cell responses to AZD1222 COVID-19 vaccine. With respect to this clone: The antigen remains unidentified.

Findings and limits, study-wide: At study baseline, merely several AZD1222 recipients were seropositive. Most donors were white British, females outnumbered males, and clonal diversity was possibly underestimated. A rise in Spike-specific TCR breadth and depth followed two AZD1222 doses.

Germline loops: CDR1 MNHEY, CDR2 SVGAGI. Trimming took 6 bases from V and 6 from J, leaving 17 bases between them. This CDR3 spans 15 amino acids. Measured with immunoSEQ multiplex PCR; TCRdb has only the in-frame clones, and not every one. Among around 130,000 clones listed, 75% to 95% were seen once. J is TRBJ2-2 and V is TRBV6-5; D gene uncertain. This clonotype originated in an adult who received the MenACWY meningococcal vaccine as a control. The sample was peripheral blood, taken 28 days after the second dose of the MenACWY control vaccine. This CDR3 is CASRPPGPGAGELFF. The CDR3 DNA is TGTGCCAGCAGACCTCCGGGCCCTGGGGCCGGGGAGCTGTTTTTT.